These 21 T cell receptor beta chains were sequenced from one sample in a study of T cells in Graves' hyperthyroidism and ophthalmopathy. TCR beta CDR3 regions were amplified from RNA transcripts. An initial round of RT-PCR targeting the TCR CDR3 relied on the HTBI primer set. TCRdb reprocessed the multiplex PCR reads via MiXCR and lists one record per CDR3 protein. In the table there are some 740,000 distinct CDR3 sequences, roughly 15% of which are singletons. Sequencing input: blood. The receptors here all came from a woman between 18 and 30 years old with Graves' hyperthyroidism.

This clonotype came up a few times. V and J are TRBV20-1 and TRBJ2-1; D perhaps matches TRBD2 (6 bases). Trimming cost V 3 bases and J 9 bases, with 18 bases left between them. This CDR3 contains 14 residues. CDR1 DFQATT and CDR2 SNEGSKA come from the germline V gene (reference sequence). This chain's CDR3 is CSASHSAGRGEQFF. The DNA for the CDR3 is TGCAGTGCTAGCCACTCCGCGGGAAGGGGTGAGCAGTTCTTC.

This clonotype has a count of ten or more. The genes are TRBV6-2 or TRBV6-3 and TRBJ2-1, with TRBD2 matching over 9 bases. This CDR3 spans 15 amino acids. In germline, CDR1 is MNHEY, CDR2 SVGEGT. The ends lost 4 bases at V and 7 bases at J; junction bases unmatched: 8. This CDR3 is CASSFFSGRNNEQFF. In DNA, the CDR3 is TGTGCCAGCAGTTTCTTTAGCGGGAGAAATAATGAGCAGTTCTTC.

The table lists this clonotype with a few counts. This sequence joins TRBV5-1 and TRBJ2-7; maybe TRBD1 (5 bases). CDR3 length equals 17 residues. Trimming shortened V by 4 bases and J by 0 bases, and 20 bases separated the two germline ends. CDR1 SGHRS and CDR2 YFSETQ come from the germline V gene. The CDR3 DNA sequence: TGCGCCAGCAGCCCCTCCGTCGACAGTCGAGGCTCCTACGAGCAGTACTTC. It codes for CASSPSVDSRGSYEQYF.

This clonotype was recorded at least ten times. This sequence joins TRBV7-9 and TRBJ2-3, with TRBD1 as a possible D gene (5 bases). This CDR3 spans 14 amino acids. V was cut by 5 bases and J by 1 base, with 10 bases left in between. Germline CDR1 SEHNR, CDR2 FQNEAQ (reference sequence). The CDR3 spells CASSPEGGTDTQYF. In DNA form, the CDR3 reads TGTGCCAGCAGCCCAGAAGGGGGCACAGATACGCAGTATTTT.

The chain carries TRBV5-6 and TRBJ2-7; D might be TRBD1 or TRBD2, each matching 5 bases. The V end lost 1 base, the J end lost 2 bases, and 16 bases lay between the germline ends. CDR3 length: 16 residues. From germline, CDR1 is SGHDT and CDR2 YYEEEE. CDR3 protein: CASSLWGQGRAYEQYF. The CDR3 DNA sequence: TGTGCCAGCAGCTTGTGGGGTCAGGGACGGGCCTACGAGCAGTACTTC.

This clonotype appeared many times. The J gene is TRBJ2-3, the V gene TRBV2; D remains unclear. The CDR3 spans 12 residues. Germline CDR1 reads SNHLY; CDR2 reads FYNNEI. The ends were cut back, 5 bases at V and 7 bases at J, with 10 bases in the middle. The CDR3 here is CASSKNSNTQYF. The CDR3 DNA follows: TGTGCCAGCAGTAAGAACTCCAATACGCAGTATTTT.

The chain is built from TRBV9 and TRBJ2-7, with a possible D match to TRBD2 (6 bases). V was cut by 0 bases and J by 2 bases, with 9 bases left in between. The CDR3 sequence is 14 residues long. Germline V gene sequence: CDR1 SGDLS, CDR2 YYNGEE. Here the CDR3 reads CASSVDGGPYEQYF. In DNA form, the CDR3 reads TGTGCCAGCAGCGTAGACGGGGGACCCTACGAGCAGTACTTC.

This clonotype was counted at least ten times. The rearrangement joins TRBV28 to TRBJ2-1; no clear D. Germline CDR1 and CDR2: MDHEN and SYDVKM. V was cut by 7 bases and J by 10 bases, with 14 bases left in between. This CDR3 is built from 12 residues. The CDR3 spells CASKSFPNEQFF. Here the CDR3 DNA reads TGTGCCAGCAAGAGTTTCCCCAACGAGCAGTTCTTC.

The table lists this clonotype with many counts. The chain links TRBV19 to TRBJ2-1, with 11 bases identical to TRBD2. The CDR3 is 15 residues long. Germline V lookup: CDR1 LNHDA, CDR2 SQIVND (reference sequence). V trimming: 3 bases; J trimming: 9 bases; junction bases outside the gene matches: 7. The CDR3 protein is CASSIYSGRAFEQFF. The CDR3, as DNA: TGTGCCAGTAGTATTTATAGCGGGAGGGCCTTTGAGCAGTTCTTC.

This clonotype has a count of ten or more. The CDR3, as DNA: TGTGCCAGCAGTTTATATTCAATACCACAGGGAGACTATGGCTACACCTTC. It is translated as CASSLYSIPQGDYGYTF. This chain joins TRBV28 and TRBJ1-2; D is possibly TRBD1 (6 bases). Looked up from germline, CDR1 is MDHEN and CDR2 is SYDVKM. This CDR3 spans 17 amino acids. V was pared by 1 base and J by 3 bases, with 18 bases between.

This clonotype was counted many times. The chain links TRBV20-1 to TRBJ1-1, with 8 bases aligning to TRBD1. This CDR3 has 16 residues. V lost 1 base to trimming and J lost 3 bases; unmatched junction nucleotides: 10. CDR1 and CDR2 (germline): DFQATT, SNEGSKA (reference sequence). The CDR3 is CSARGQGSSRDTEAFF. In DNA form, the CDR3 reads TGCAGTGCTAGAGGACAGGGGTCTTCTCGGGACACTGAAGCTTTCTTT.

V gene TRBV15 combines with J gene TRBJ2-4; TRBD2 agrees at 7 bases. Germline-derived CDR1 and CDR2 are LNHNV and YYDKDF (reference sequence). J was trimmed by 0 bases and V by 0 bases; bases with no gene match: 14. This CDR3 has 20 residues. The CDR3 sequence is CATSRDRDREVVLAKNIQYF. CDR3 coding DNA: TGTGCCACCAGCAGAGATCGGGACCGGGAGGTAGTCTTAGCCAAAAACATTCAGTACTTC.

This clonotype was picked up many times. The rearrangement links TRBV7-8 to TRBJ2-3; 9 positions agree with TRBD2. CDR3 size: 15 residues. Germline trimming cut 2 bases from V and 9 bases from J; bases unmatched to any gene: 9. Germline V gives CDR1 SGHVS, CDR2 FQNEAQ. The CDR3 protein is CASSLSASGTLTQYF. The CDR3 coding sequence is TGTGCCAGCAGCTTATCGGCTAGCGGGACGTTAACGCAGTATTTT.

This clonotype was found a few times. The chain recombines TRBV28 with TRBJ2-4; D remains unclear. The ends were cut back, 1 base at V and 1 base at J, with 8 bases in the middle. Germline values: CDR1 MDHEN, CDR2 SYDVKM. The CDR3 length is 15 residues. CDR3 nucleotides: TGTGCCAGCAGTTTATCTCTTGGGGCCAAAAACATTCAGTACTTC. This gives the protein CASSLSLGAKNIQYF.

The rearrangement links TRBV7-2 to TRBJ2-6; TRBD2 matches 10 bases. The V gene end was trimmed by 4 bases and the J gene end by 2 bases; junction bases not matched to a gene: 11. The CDR3 length is 19 residues. CDR1 is SGHTA, CDR2 FQGNSA, per germline. The CDR3 sequence is CASSSLAGTKSAGANVLTF. The CDR3 region has the DNA TGTGCCAGCAGCTCACTAGCGGGAACCAAGTCGGCTGGGGCCAACGTCCTGACTTTC.

The chain is built from TRBV6-2 or TRBV6-3 and TRBJ1-2; D gene unclear. The CDR3 is 13 amino acids. Trimming stripped 5 bases from V and 1 base from J, with 8 bases between. Germline-derived CDR1 and CDR2 are MNHEY and SVGEGT. The CDR3 protein is CASSEQSNYGYTF. In DNA, the CDR3 is TGTGCCAGCAGTGAACAGAGTAACTATGGCTACACCTTC.

The chain employs TRBV6-2 or TRBV6-3 and TRBJ2-1; D not resolved. CDR3 length equals 14 residues. The V and J ends lost 10 bases and 10 bases respectively, with 23 bases between them. Germline-derived CDR1 and CDR2 are MNHEY and SVGEGT. The CDR3 nucleotides read TGTGCCACCTCTTGGTGGACCGCTAACTACGAGCAGTTCTTC. Translating it yields CATSWWTANYEQFF.

The chain is built from TRBV7-8 and TRBJ2-2; D call uncertain. This CDR3 has 15 amino acids. Germline CDR1 and CDR2: SGHVS and FQNEAQ. With 3 bases removed from V and 1 base from J, the gap between germline ends came to 9 bases. The CDR3 DNA is TGTGCCAGCAGCTTTTATTGGGAGAACACCGGGGAGCTGTTTTTT. Its translation is CASSFYWENTGELFF. Full variable domain (rest looked up from reference TRBV7-8 and TRBJ2-2): GAGVSQSPRYKVAKRGQDVALRCDPISGHVSLFWYQQALGQGPEFLTYFQNEAQLDKSGLPSDRFFAERPEGSVSTLKIQRTQQEDSAVYLCASSFYWENTGELFFGEGSRLTVL.

The table lists this clonotype with many counts. This chain uses TRBV19 with TRBJ2-4, with 9 bases that match TRBD1. The CDR3 sequence is 15 residues long. CDR1 is LNHDA, CDR2 SQIVND, per germline (reference sequence). Trimming cost V 1 base and J 7 bases; bases outside gene matches: 5. This chain's CDR3 is CASSIGGQGRNIQYF. CDR3 bases: TGTGCCAGTAGTATAGGGGGACAGGGTAGGAACATTCAGTACTTC. Looking up the rest from reference TRBV19 and TRBJ2-4 gives the full variable domain: DGGITQSPKYLFRKEGQNVTLSCEQNLNHDAMYWYRQDPGQGLRLIYYSQIVNDFQKGDIAEGYSVSREKKESFPLTVTSAQKNPTAFYLCASSIGGQGRNIQYFGAGTRLSVL.

This clonotype has at least ten counts. The chain uses TRBV5-6 and TRBJ2-3; 7 bases match TRBD1. The CDR3 is 15 amino acids. V was clipped by 4 bases and J by 1 base; unmatched bases: 6. Per the germline V gene, CDR1 is SGHDT and CDR2 is YYEEEE. CDR3 residues: CASSVRQGGTDTQYF. The CDR3 bases are TGTGCCAGCAGCGTGAGACAGGGAGGCACAGATACGCAGTATTTT.

There are many counts of this clonotype. The V and J genes are TRBV6-2 or TRBV6-3 and TRBJ1-5, with TRBD1 matching 8 bases. The CDR3 covers 14 residues. V dropped 6 bases and J dropped 3; count of bases not matched to a gene: 4. Germline V gene sequence: CDR1 MNHEY, CDR2 SVGEGT. CDR3: CASSAGQVNQPQHF. The CDR3 nucleotides read TGTGCCAGCAGCGCGGGACAGGTCAATCAGCCCCAGCATTTT.